The 27 T cell receptor beta chains in this list originate from one sample, sequenced in a study of blood T cell repertoires in COVID-19. Some clones are missing from TCRdb's copy, which holds only in-frame ones; the method was immunoSEQ multiplex PCR. The table records 200,000 to 250,000 clones, 70% to 90% of them present only once. Sequencing was carried out using peripheral blood. The receptors come from a woman between 45 and 65 years old with COVID-19, enrolled during active disease.

CDR3 coding DNA: TGTGCCATCAGTTCTCTAGCGGGGGGATCTACAGATACGCAGTATTTT. It yields the protein CAISSLAGGSTDTQYF. The rearrangement joins TRBV10-3 to TRBJ2-3, with TRBD2 matching 11 bases. The CDR3 contains 16 residues. V dropped 5 bases and J dropped 3; count of bases not matched to a gene: 7. The germline gives CDR1 ENHRY, CDR2 SYGVKD.

As DNA, the CDR3 is TGTGCCTGGAGTGCCCTTTATAATGAGCAGTTCTTC. Translating it yields CAWSALYNEQFF. The chain recombines TRBV30 with TRBJ2-1; unclear D gene. CDR1 and CDR2 from the germline V gene are GTSNPN and SVGIG (reference sequence). Trimming shortened V by 1 base and J by 7 bases, and 8 bases separated the two germline ends. The length of the CDR3 is 12 residues. The whole variable domain, remainder taken from reference TRBV30 and TRBJ2-1, is SQTIHQWPATLVQPVGSPLSLECTVEGTSNPNLYWYRQAAGRGLQLLFYSVGIGQISSEVPQNLSASRPQDRQFILSSKKLLLSDSGFYLCAWSALYNEQFFGPGTRLTVL.

V gene TRBV15 combines with J gene TRBJ1-5, with unresolved D. The CDR3 has 13 residues. Trimming shortened V by 0 bases and J by 5 bases, and 5 bases separated the two germline ends. CDR1 is LNHNV, CDR2 YYDKDF, per germline (reference sequence). CDR3 in amino acids: CATSRDRDQPQHF. CDR3 coding DNA: TGTGCCACCAGCAGAGATCGGGATCAGCCCCAGCATTTT. Complete variable domain (other parts from reference TRBV15 and TRBJ1-5): DAMVIQNPRYQVTQFGKPVTLSCSQTLNHNVMYWYQQKSSQAPKLLFHYYDKDFNNEADTPDNFQSRRPNTSFCFLDIRSPGLGDTAMYLCATSRDRDQPQHFGDGTRLSIL.

The chain couples TRBV27 to TRBJ1-6, with TRBD1 matching over 8 bases. From germline, CDR1 is MNHEY and CDR2 SMNVEV (reference sequence). The CDR3 spans 16 residues. With V trimmed by 2 bases and J by 9 bases, 9 bases remained unmatched. The CDR3: CASSLRAGQGSSPLHF. The CDR3 DNA sequence: TGTGCCAGCAGTTTAAGGGCTGGACAGGGATCTTCACCCCTCCACTTT.

The rearrangement joins TRBV10-1 to TRBJ2-7; D is possibly TRBD1 (6 bases). V dropped 5 bases and J dropped 7 bases, with 24 bases sitting between them. This CDR3 spans 16 amino acids. CDR1 and CDR2 (germline): WNHNN, SYGVQD (reference sequence). In nucleotides, the CDR3 is TGCGCCAGCAGTCCCCTGAACCCAGGGGAGTCGGGGGAGCAGTACGTC. Its translation is CASSPLNPGESGEQYV.

The rearrangement uses TRBV12-3 or TRBV12-4 and TRBJ2-2, with TRBD2 as a possible D gene (6 bases). This CDR3 spans 13 amino acids. V shed 6 bases and J shed 6 bases, with 11 bases lying between them. The CDR3 DNA is TGTGCCAGCAGCCGGGGGTACCCCGGGGAGCTGTTTTTT. It encodes CASSRGYPGELFF.

The sample holds a few counts of this clone. The rearrangement uses TRBV5-1 and TRBJ2-7; TRBD1 aligns across 7 bases. In germline, CDR1 is SGHRS, CDR2 YFSETQ. The CDR3 length is 14 residues. Trimming at V came to 4 bases and at J to 5 bases, leaving 9 bases not matched to a gene. The CDR3 loop reads CASSLPTGSNEQYF. DNA for the CDR3: TGCGCCAGCAGCCTGCCGACAGGGTCCAACGAGCAGTACTTC.

The chain uses TRBV9 and TRBJ1-1; D is possibly TRBD1 (6 bases). This CDR3 has 14 residues. V gave up 2 bases and J gave up 5 bases, with 13 bases separating them. Germline V lookup: CDR1 SGDLS, CDR2 YYNGEE. The CDR3 is CASSVQGRGTEAFF. In DNA, the CDR3 is TGTGCCAGCAGCGTTCAGGGGAGGGGGACTGAAGCTTTCTTT. The variable domain in full, with the rest retrieved from reference TRBV9 and TRBJ1-1, is DSGVTQTPKHLITATGQRVTLRCSPRSGDLSVYWYQQSLDQGLQFLIQYYNGEERAKGNILERFSAQQFPDLHSELNLSSLELGDSALYFCASSVQGRGTEAFFGQGTRLTVV.

CDR3 loop: CASSKESDYDEETQYF. CDR3 nucleotides: TGTGCCAGCAGCAAAGAGAGTGACTATGACGAAGAGACCCAGTACTTC. The rearrangement uses TRBV21-1 and TRBJ2-5; TRBD2 is the table's D call, not checked against the DNA. TRBV21-1 is shown as a pseudogene. CDR3 length: 16 amino acids.

Regarding this clone: The sample contains more than one DNA sequence encoding this CDR3. V gene TRBV19 combines with J gene TRBJ1-2, with D possibly TRBD1 on 5 matching bases. From germline, CDR1 is LNHDA and CDR2 SQIVND (reference sequence). This CDR3 has 14 amino acids. Trimming removed 3 bases from V and 2 bases from J, with 10 bases in between. CDR3 region: CASSMGQTNYGYTF. The CDR3 DNA reads as TGTGCCAGTAGTATGGGGCAGACAAACTATGGCTACACCTTC.

This rearrangement joins TRBV13 to TRBJ2-5; 9 bases are a match to TRBD1. V trimming: 5 bases; J trimming: 5 bases; junction bases outside the gene matches: 6. This CDR3 region has 14 residues. Germline CDR1 and CDR2: PRHDT and FYEKMQ (reference sequence). As DNA, the CDR3 is TGTGCCAGCAGCACTACAGGGGGCAGGGAGACCCAGTACTTC. As protein: CASSTTGGRETQYF.

The count of this clone is one. The gene calls are TRBV9 and TRBJ1-2; 10 bases map to TRBD1. V shed 2 bases, J shed 6 bases, and the junction held 19 bases outside the gene matches. CDR1 and CDR2 from the germline V gene are SGDLS and YYNGEE. The CDR3 contains 19 residues. This CDR3 reads CASSVDGQGGALSGNGYTF. The DNA of the CDR3 is TGTGCCAGCAGCGTCGACGGACAGGGGGGTGCCCTCAGCGGCAATGGCTACACCTTC.

The J gene is TRBJ1-3, the V gene TRBV4-2; D is ambiguous. Germline CDR1 LGHNA, CDR2 YNFKEQ. With 0 bases removed from V and 0 bases from J, the gap between germline ends came to 6 bases. The CDR3 has 15 residues. CDR3 in DNA: TGTGCCAGCAGCCAAGAACAGAACTCTGGAAACACCATATATTTT. This encodes CASSQEQNSGNTIYF.

V and J are TRBV15 and TRBJ2-3; tentative D call: TRBD1 (5 bases). V was trimmed by 3 bases and J by 0 bases, leaving 10 bases between them. The CDR3 consists of 15 residues. Germline values: CDR1 LNHNV, CDR2 YYDKDF (reference sequence). The CDR3 region is CATSSRDFSTDTQYF. CDR3 DNA sequence: TGTGCCACCAGCAGCAGGGATTTTAGCACAGATACGCAGTATTTT.

The chain carries TRBV7-8 and TRBJ1-6, with 8 bases aligning to TRBD1. The CDR3 extends over 16 amino acids. The V and J ends lost 4 bases and 4 bases, in that order; junction bases with no gene match: 6. Germline V gives CDR1 SGHVS, CDR2 FQNEAQ. This CDR3 reads CASSSTGAQYNSPLHF. DNA for the CDR3: TGTGCCAGCAGCTCGACAGGGGCCCAATATAATTCACCCCTCCACTTT.

This chain connects TRBV7-6 to TRBJ2-3, with D hard to call. The V gene lost 6 bases and the J gene lost 6 bases, with 7 bases spanning the gap. Germline V lookup: CDR1 SGHVS, CDR2 FNYEAQ. The CDR3 loop spans 11 amino acids. CDR3 in amino acids: CASSFRDTQYF. CDR3 coding DNA: TGTGCCAGCAGTTTCAGGGATACGCAGTATTTT.

Note on this clone: The junction departs from germline at one end; a sequencing error may be responsible. DNA for the CDR3: TGTGCCAGCAGTGAAAATGGGGGCCTCATTTTT. Translating gives CASSENGGLIF. The chain is built from TRBV2 and TRBJ1-4; possibly TRBD1 for D (6 bases). The CDR3 spans 11 residues. Germline V lookup: CDR1 SNHLY, CDR2 FYNNEI.

In this sample, this clone turned up once. The V call is TRBV20-1, the J call TRBJ1-1; unclear D gene. This CDR3 has 11 residues. Germline CDR1 DFQATT, CDR2 SNEGSKA (reference sequence). Trimming took off 5 bases at V and 3 bases at J, with 7 bases between the two ends. CDR3 bases: TGCAGTGCTCGGTTTGACACTGAAGCTTTCTTT. It is translated as CSARFDTEAFF.

V usage is TRBV28 and J usage is TRBJ1-2; D may be TRBD1 (6 bases). The V end lost 4 bases, the J end lost 1 base, and 16 bases lay between the germline ends. The V gene's germline CDR1 is MDHEN and CDR2 SYDVKM. This CDR3 region has 16 residues. This CDR3 reads CASSSSTGIHNYGYTF. Written as DNA, the CDR3 is TGTGCCAGCAGTTCCTCAACAGGGATTCATAACTATGGCTACACCTTC.

The chain links TRBV21-1 to TRBJ1-4. TRBV21-1 is an annotated pseudogene. The CDR3 is made up of 16 amino acids. The chain's CDR3 is CASSSSGGRSNEKLFF. CDR3 DNA sequence: TGTGCCAGCAGCTCTTCCGGGGGTCGTAGTAATGAAAAACTGTTTTTT.

The chain uses TRBV7-9 and TRBJ1-5; tentatively, D is TRBD1 (5 bases). Germline V gene sequence: CDR1 SEHNR, CDR2 FQNEAQ (reference sequence). The V end was cut by 7 bases, the J end by 2 bases, with 9 bases between. The CDR3 has 13 residues. The CDR3 DNA reads TGTGCCAGCACGACACAGGGCAATCAGCCCCAGCATTTT. This gives the protein CASTTQGNQPQHF.

The J gene is TRBJ1-5, the V gene TRBV24-1, with TRBD1 matching over 8 bases. The V gene end was trimmed by 5 bases and the J gene end by 6 bases; junction bases not matched to a gene: 11. Germline values: CDR1 KGHDR, CDR2 SFDVKD. This CDR3 has 16 amino acids. The CDR3 spells CATSGKRTGWAQPQHF. CDR3 in DNA: TGTGCCACCAGTGGGAAAAGGACAGGGTGGGCTCAGCCCCAGCATTTT.

This clone was seen just once. The chain links TRBV30 to TRBJ1-2; weak D call: TRBD1 (6 bases). Looked up from germline, CDR1 is GTSNPN and CDR2 is SVGIG (reference sequence). CDR3 size: 13 residues. Trimming shortened V by 1 base and J by 3 bases, and 9 bases separated the two germline ends. The CDR3 DNA sequence: TGTGCCTGGAGTGAAGGGGGGGACTATGGCTACACCTTC. This sequence encodes CAWSEGGDYGYTF.

V usage is TRBV7-2 and J usage is TRBJ2-2, with 9 bases identical to TRBD1. With 3 bases clipped from V and 5 bases from J, the junction kept 4 bases outside the gene matches. The germline V gene encodes CDR1 SGHTA and CDR2 FQGNSA. This CDR3 contains 15 residues. The CDR3 is CASSFRTGVTGELFF. CDR3 DNA: TGTGCCAGCAGCTTTAGGACAGGGGTGACCGGGGAGCTGTTTTTT.

The chain links TRBV28 to TRBJ1-1, with D possibly matching TRBD1 (5 bases). Germline CDR1 reads MDHEN; CDR2 reads SYDVKM. Trimming removed 6 bases from V and 1 base from J, with 15 bases in between. The CDR3 has 15 amino acids. CDR3 residues: CASSPLQAPNTEAFF. Written as DNA, the CDR3 is TGTGCCAGCAGCCCTCTACAGGCCCCGAACACTGAAGCTTTCTTT.

The CDR3: CASSLETSGGPGETQYF. The CDR3 region has the DNA TGTGCCAGCAGCTTAGAGACTAGCGGGGGGCCAGGGGAGACCCAGTACTTC. The V call is TRBV7-6, the J call TRBJ2-5; 13 nucleotides agree with TRBD2. The V segment lost 1 base and the J segment 5 bases; nucleotides outside the gene matches: 7. This CDR3 region has 17 residues. Germline loops: CDR1 SGHVS, CDR2 FNYEAQ.

This chain joins TRBV24-1 and TRBJ2-3; 7 bases are shared with TRBD2. This CDR3 is 15 amino acids long. V lost 2 bases, J lost 6 bases, and 7 bases stayed unmatched. CDR1 KGHDR and CDR2 SFDVKD come from the germline V gene. CDR3 bases: TGTGCCACCAGTGATTCCTGGACTAGGGACGATACGCAGTATTTT. This translates into CATSDSWTRDDTQYF.